The 4 T cell receptor beta chains below were found in one sample sequenced in a study of T cells in localized non-small cell lung cancer. TCRdb's table, derived via immunoSEQ multiplex PCR, lists solely in-frame clones and lacks some. Of 1,500 to 2,000 clones detected, 20% to 25% appear once; the ten largest clones hold about 8.3%. Sequenced material: normal lung tissue next to the tumor, taken before any cancer treatment. These receptors originate from a woman aged 35 to 70 with stage I lung adenocarcinoma.

This chain uses TRBV10-3 with TRBJ1-3; weak D call: TRBD1 (5 bases). This CDR3 spans 17 amino acids. The V gene's germline CDR1 is ENHRY and CDR2 SYGVKD. V gave up 0 bases and J gave up 4 bases, with 16 bases separating them. CDR3 loop: CAISESGAGLGGNTIYF. DNA for the CDR3: TGTGCCATCAGTGAGTCGGGCGCAGGGCTTGGCGGAAACACCATATATTTT.

This clone was observed a few times. The chain combines TRBV6-8 with TRBJ2-6; tentative D call: TRBD2 (6 bases). Trimming took off 7 bases at V and 4 bases at J, with 20 bases between the two ends. The germline V gene encodes CDR1 MNHGY and CDR2 SAAAGT. CDR3 length: 17 amino acids. The CDR3 sequence: CASKDGGSGAGANVLTF. The CDR3 region has the DNA TGTGCCAGCAAAGACGGGGGTTCTGGGGCCGGGGCCAACGTCCTGACTTTC.

This chain uses TRBV9 with TRBJ2-7, with D perhaps TRBD1 or TRBD2 (5 bases each). The CDR3 is 15 amino acids. Germline loops: CDR1 SGDLS, CDR2 YYNGEE. Trimming cost V 5 bases and J 1 base, with 16 bases left between them. The CDR3 here is CASSKIGTQSYEQYF. Here the CDR3 DNA reads TGTGCCAGCAGTAAAATTGGGACGCAATCCTACGAGCAGTACTTC.

This clone was recorded a few times. The J gene is TRBJ1-1, the V gene TRBV6-8; 10 bases agree with TRBD1. V shed 3 bases and J 4 bases; nucleotides not matched to a gene: 5. Per germline, CDR1 MNHGY and CDR2 SAAAGT. The length of the CDR3 is 15 residues. The CDR3 sequence is CASSYSRTGGTEAFF. The CDR3 DNA is TGTGCCAGCAGTTATTCCCGGACAGGGGGCACTGAAGCTTTCTTT.